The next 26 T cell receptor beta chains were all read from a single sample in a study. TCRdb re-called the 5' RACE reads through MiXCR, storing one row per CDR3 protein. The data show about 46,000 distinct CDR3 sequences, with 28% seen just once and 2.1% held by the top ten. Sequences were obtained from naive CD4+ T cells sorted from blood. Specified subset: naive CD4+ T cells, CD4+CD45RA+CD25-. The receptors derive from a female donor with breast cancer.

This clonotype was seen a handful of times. CDR3 nucleotide sequence: TGCAGTGCTAGAGGCCAAAGGGGCGGGTGGGACAATGAGCAGTTCTTC. This sequence encodes CSARGQRGGWDNEQFF. V is TRBV20-1 and J is TRBJ2-1, with D perhaps given as TRBD1 or TRBD2 (5 bases each). Germline CDR1 reads DFQATT; CDR2 reads SNEGSKA (reference sequence). The germline V and J ends were trimmed by 1 base and 5 bases, with 18 bases remaining between them. CDR3 length equals 16 residues.

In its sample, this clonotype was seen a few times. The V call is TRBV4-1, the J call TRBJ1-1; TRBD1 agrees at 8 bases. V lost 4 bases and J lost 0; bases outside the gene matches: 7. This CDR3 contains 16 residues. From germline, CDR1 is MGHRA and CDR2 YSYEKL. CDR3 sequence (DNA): TGCGCCAGCAGCCGGACAGGGCCATGGATGAACACTGAAGCTTTCTTT. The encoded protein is CASSRTGPWMNTEAFF.

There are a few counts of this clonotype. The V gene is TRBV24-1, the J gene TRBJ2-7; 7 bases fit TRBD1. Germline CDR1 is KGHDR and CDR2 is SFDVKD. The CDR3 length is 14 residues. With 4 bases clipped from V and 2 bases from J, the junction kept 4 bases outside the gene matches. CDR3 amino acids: CATSDPGQPYEQYF. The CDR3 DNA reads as TGTGCCACCAGTGACCCGGGACAGCCCTACGAGCAGTACTTC.

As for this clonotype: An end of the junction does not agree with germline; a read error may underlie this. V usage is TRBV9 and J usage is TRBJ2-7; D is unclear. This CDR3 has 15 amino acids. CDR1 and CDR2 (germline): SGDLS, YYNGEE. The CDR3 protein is CAGSPNTGPSYEQYF. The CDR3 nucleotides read TGTGCCGGCAGCCCGAACACCGGGCCGTCCTACGAGCAGTACTTC.

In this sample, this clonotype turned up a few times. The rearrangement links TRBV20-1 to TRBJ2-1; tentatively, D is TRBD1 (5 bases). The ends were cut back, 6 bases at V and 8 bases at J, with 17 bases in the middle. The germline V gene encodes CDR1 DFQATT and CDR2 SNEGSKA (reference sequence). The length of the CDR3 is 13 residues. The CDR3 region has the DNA TGCAGTGCCCCCGGCAGGGTCTGGGATGAGCAGTTCTTC. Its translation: CSAPGRVWDEQFF.

DNA for the CDR3: TGTGCCAGCAGCTTCTCCCTTAGGGAGAGGAACACCGGGGAGCTGTTTTTT. Residues: CASSFSLRERNTGELFF. V gene TRBV7-6 combines with J gene TRBJ2-2; maybe TRBD2 (5 bases). V lost 3 bases, J lost 1 base, and 15 bases lay in between. This CDR3 has 17 amino acids. Per germline, CDR1 SGHVS and CDR2 FNYEAQ.

The CDR3 loop reads CASSSGADTQYF. CDR3 coding DNA: TGTGCCAGCAGTTCAGGGGCAGATACGCAGTATTTT. This rearrangement joins TRBV7-6 to TRBJ2-3; perhaps TRBD1 as D (6 bases). The V gene's germline CDR1 is SGHVS and CDR2 FNYEAQ. The CDR3 is 12 amino acids. Trimming removed 6 bases from V and 4 bases from J, with 8 bases in between.

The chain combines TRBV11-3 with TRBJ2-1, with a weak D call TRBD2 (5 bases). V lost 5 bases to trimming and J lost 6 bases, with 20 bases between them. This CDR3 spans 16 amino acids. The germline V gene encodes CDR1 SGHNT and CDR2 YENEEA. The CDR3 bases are TGTGCCAGCAGCCCAGAGGGCAGCGTGGTAGGCAATGAGCAGTTCTTC. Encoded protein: CASSPEGSVVGNEQFF.

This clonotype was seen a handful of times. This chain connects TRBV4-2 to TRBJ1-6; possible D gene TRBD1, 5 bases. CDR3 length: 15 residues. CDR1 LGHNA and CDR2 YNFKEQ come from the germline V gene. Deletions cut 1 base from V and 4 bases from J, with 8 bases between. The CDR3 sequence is CASSQGQGYNSPLHF. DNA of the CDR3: TGTGCCAGCAGCCAAGGGCAGGGATATAATTCACCCCTCCACTTT.

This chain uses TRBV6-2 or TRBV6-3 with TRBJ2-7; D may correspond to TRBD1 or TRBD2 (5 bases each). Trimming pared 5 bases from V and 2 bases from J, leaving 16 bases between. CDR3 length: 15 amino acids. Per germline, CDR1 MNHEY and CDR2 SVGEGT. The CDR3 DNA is TGTGCCAGCAGTCAGGAACTGGGACCCACCTACGAGCAGTACTTC. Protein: CASSQELGPTYEQYF.

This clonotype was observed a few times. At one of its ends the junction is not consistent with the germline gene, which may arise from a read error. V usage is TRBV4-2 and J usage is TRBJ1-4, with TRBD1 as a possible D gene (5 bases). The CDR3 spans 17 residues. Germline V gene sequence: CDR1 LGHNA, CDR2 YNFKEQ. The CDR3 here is CASSPTQGYTANEKLFF. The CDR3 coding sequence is TGTGCCAGCAGCCCTACCCAGGGTTACACGGCTAATGAAAAGCTGTTTTTT.

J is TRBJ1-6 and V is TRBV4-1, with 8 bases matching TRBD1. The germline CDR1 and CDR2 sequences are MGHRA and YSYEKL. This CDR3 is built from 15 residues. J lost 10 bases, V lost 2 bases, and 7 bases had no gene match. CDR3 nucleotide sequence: TGCGCCAGCAGCCAAAAAGACAGGGGAGAATCACCCCTCCACTTT. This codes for CASSQKDRGESPLHF.

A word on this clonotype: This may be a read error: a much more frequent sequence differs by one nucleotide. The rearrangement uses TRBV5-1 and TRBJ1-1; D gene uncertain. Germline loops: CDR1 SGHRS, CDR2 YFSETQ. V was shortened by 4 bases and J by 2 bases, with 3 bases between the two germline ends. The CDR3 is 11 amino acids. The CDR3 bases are TGCGCCAGCAGCAGTAACACTGAAGCTTTCTTT. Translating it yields CASSSNTEAFF. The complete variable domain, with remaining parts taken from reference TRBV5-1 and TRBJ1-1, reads KAGVTQTPRYLIKTRGQQVTLSCSPISGHRSVSWYQQTPGQGLQFLFEYFSETQRNKGNFPGRFSGRQFSNSRSEMNVSTLELGDSALYLCASSSNTEAFFGQGTRLTVV.

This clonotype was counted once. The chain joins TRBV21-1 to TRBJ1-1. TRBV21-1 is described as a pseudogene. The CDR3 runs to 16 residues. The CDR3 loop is CASSSAVPASSFKAFF. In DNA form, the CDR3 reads TGTGCCAGCAGCAGTGCGGTACCCGCCTCTTCGTTCAAAGCTTTCTTT.

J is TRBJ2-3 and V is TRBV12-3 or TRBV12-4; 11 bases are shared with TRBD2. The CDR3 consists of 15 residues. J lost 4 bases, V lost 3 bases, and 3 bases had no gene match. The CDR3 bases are TGTGCCAGCAGTTTTAGCGGGAGGGAAGCAGATACGCAGTATTTT. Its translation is CASSFSGREADTQYF.

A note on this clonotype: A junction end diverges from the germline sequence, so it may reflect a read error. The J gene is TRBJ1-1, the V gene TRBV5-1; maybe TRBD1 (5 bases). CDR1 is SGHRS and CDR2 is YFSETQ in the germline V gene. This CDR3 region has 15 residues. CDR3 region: CASSLEGFTDTKAFF. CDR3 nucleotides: TGCGCCAGCAGCTTGGAGGGGTTCACTGACACTAAAGCTTTCTTT.

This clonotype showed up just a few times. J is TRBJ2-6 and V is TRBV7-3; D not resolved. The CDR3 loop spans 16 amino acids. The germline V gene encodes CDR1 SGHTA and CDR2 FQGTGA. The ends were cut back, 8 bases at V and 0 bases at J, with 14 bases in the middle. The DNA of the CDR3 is TGTGCCAGCGCAAAAGGACGAAACTCTGGGGCCAACGTCCTGACTTTC. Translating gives CASAKGRNSGANVLTF.

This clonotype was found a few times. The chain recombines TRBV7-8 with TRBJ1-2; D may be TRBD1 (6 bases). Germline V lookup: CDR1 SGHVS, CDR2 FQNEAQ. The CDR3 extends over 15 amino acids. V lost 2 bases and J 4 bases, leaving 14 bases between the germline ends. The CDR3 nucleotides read TGTGCCAGCAGCTTAAATAGGGACACCTCCTATGGCTACACCTTC. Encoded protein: CASSLNRDTSYGYTF.

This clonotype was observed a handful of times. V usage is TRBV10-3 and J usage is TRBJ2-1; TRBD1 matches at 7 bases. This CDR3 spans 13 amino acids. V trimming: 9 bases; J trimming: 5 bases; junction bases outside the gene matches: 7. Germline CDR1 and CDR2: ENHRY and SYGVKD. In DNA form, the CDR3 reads TGTGCCATACAGGGGTTGGGGGACAATGAGCAGTTCTTC. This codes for CAIQGLGDNEQFF.

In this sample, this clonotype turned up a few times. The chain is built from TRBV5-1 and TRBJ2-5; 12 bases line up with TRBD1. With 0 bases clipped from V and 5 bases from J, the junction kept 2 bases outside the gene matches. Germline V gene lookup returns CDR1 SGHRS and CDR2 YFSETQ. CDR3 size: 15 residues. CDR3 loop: CASSLAGQGAETQYF. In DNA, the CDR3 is TGCGCCAGCAGCTTGGCGGGACAGGGGGCCGAGACCCAGTACTTC.

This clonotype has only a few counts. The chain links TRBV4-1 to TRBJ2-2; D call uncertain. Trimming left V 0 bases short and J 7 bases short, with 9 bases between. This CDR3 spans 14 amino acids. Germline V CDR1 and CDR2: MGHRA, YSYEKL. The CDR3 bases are TGCGCCAGCAGCCAAGAAAGGTGGGGCGGGGAGCTGTTTTTT. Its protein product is CASSQERWGGELFF.

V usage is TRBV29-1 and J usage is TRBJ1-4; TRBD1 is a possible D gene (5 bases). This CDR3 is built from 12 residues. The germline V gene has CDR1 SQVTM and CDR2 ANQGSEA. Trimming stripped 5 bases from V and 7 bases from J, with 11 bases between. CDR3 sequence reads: CSVRDGVEKLFF. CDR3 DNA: TGCAGCGTTCGGGACGGAGTTGAAAAACTGTTTTTT.

The CDR3 sequence is CASSLASGRTDTQYF. In nucleotides, the CDR3 is TGTGCCAGCAGCTTAGCTAGCGGGAGAACAGATACGCAGTATTTT. This rearrangement joins TRBV7-9 to TRBJ2-3; TRBD2 matches at 9 bases. The junction had 1 base not matched to a gene; V was cut back by 0 bases and J by 3 bases. Germline V lookup: CDR1 SEHNR, CDR2 FQNEAQ (reference sequence). The CDR3 spans 15 residues.

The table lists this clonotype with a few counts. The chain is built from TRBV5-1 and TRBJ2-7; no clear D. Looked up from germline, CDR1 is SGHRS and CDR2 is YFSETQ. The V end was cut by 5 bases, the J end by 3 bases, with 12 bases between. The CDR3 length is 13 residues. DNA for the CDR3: TGCGCCAGCAGTCCCGACGGCAACTACGAGCAGTACTTC. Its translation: CASSPDGNYEQYF.

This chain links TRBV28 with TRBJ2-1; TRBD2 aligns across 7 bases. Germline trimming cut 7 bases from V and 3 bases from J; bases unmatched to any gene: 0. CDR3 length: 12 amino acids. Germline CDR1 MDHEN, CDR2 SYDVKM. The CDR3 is CASTSGYNEQFF. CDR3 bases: TGTGCCAGCACTAGCGGCTACAATGAGCAGTTCTTC. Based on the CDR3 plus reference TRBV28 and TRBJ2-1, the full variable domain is DVKVTQSSRYLVKRTGEKVFLECVQDMDHENMFWYRQDPGLGLRLIYFSYDVKMKEKGDIPEGYSVSREKKERFSLILESASTNQTSMYLCASTSGYNEQFFGPGTRLTVL.

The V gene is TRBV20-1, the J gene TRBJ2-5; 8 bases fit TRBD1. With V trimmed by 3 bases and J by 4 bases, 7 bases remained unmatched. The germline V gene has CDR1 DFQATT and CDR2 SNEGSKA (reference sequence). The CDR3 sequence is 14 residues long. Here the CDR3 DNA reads TGCAGTGCTAGTGGCAGGGGGCGCGTAGAGACCCAGTACTTC. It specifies CSASGRGRVETQYF.